This T cell receptor beta chain comes out of a study of control samples from healthy donors and cancer patients. The protocol was immunoSEQ multiplex PCR, while the TCRdb copy is restricted to in-frame clones and leaves out a portion. The profile covers over 150,000 clones, with approximately 94% appearing a single time and 12% to 15% taken by the ten largest. Sequences were obtained from PBMCs. This sequence originates from a man between 60 and 75 years old with colorectal cancer.

CDR3 sequence: CSVAIGGPMSRFTF. In DNA form, the CDR3 reads TGCAGCGTTGCTATCGGCGGACCGATGTCGCGCTTCACCTTC. This chain joins TRBV29-1 and TRBJ1-2; D gene unclear. The CDR3 contains 14 residues. Germline V gene sequence: CDR1 SQVTM, CDR2 ANQGSEA. The V and J ends lost 4 bases and 13 bases respectively, with 25 bases between them.